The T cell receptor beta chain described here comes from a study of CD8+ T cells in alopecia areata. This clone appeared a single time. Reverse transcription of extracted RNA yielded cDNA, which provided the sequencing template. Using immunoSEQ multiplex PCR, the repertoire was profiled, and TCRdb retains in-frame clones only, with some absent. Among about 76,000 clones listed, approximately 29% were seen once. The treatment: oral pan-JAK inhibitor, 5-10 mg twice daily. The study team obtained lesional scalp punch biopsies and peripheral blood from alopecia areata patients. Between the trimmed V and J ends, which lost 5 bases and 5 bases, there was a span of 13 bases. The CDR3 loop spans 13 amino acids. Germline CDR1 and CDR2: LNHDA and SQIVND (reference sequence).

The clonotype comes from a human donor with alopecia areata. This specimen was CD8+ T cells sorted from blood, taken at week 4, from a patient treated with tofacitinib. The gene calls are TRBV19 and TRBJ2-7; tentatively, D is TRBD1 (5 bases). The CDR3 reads CASSPQWGDEQYF. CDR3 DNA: TGTGCCAGTAGTCCACAGTGGGGCGACGAGCAGTACTTC.